The TCR beta chain described here comes from a study of blood T cell repertoires in COVID-19. Study summary: T cells, B-cell-depleted T cells, or PBMCs supplied cDNA or gDNA.

The protocol was immunoSEQ multiplex PCR, while the TCRdb copy is restricted to in-frame clones and leaves out a portion. The data contain 300,000 to 500,000 clones, 70% to 90% of them singletons. CDR3 length: 13 residues. V shed 1 base and J shed 6 bases, with 9 bases lying between them. Per the germline V gene, CDR1 is LGHDT and CDR2 is YNNKEL (reference sequence). In terms of age and location, participants ranged from roughly 18 to 95 years and lived in about two dozen US areas. This receptor was obtained from a woman in her 30s with acute COVID-19. The V gene is TRBV3-1 (or the pseudogene TRBV3-2), the J gene TRBJ1-1; D unresolved. The specimen was PBMCs or T cells enriched from blood (not recorded which). Written as DNA, the CDR3 is TGTGCCAGCAGCCAAGTAGGAGCGCCTGAAGCTTTCTTT. The encoded protein is CASSQVGAPEAFF.